Listed below are T cell receptor beta chains from one sample, sequenced in a study of cytomegalovirus exposure and HLA in healthy donors. The data were produced by immunoSEQ multiplex PCR, yet TCRdb's version contains in-frame clones alone and is incomplete. The repertoire holds some 120,000 clones, with around three quarters as singletons. Sequenced material: PBMCs. These TCRs come from a woman in her 40s in good health and CMV-seropositive. Each CDR3 is given with its conserved first and last residue. Fields, in order: V gene, clone size, J gene, D gene, CDR3 protein, CDR3 DNA. A D gene is named only where the DNA matches it firmly. Part of the rows lack a size; the others show once, few, many or a class for expanded clones.

>TRBV2|few|TRBJ2-6|.
CASSLQTSGANVLTF
TGTGCCAGCAGCCTACAGACCTCTGGGGCCAACGTCCTGACTTTC
>TRBV28|few|TRBJ1-2|.
CASSRTVFYGYTF
TGTGCCAGCAGTCGGACAGTATTCTATGGCTACACCTTC
>TRBV4-2|.|TRBJ1-3|.
CASSQPLGGRNTIYF
TGTGCCAGCAGCCAACCACTGGGGGGTAGAAACACCATATATTTT
>TRBV5-1|.|TRBJ1-3|TRBD1
CASSPGTANPTIYF
TGCGCCAGCAGCCCCGGGACAGCTAACCCCACCATATATTTT
>TRBV5-1|once|TRBJ2-1|TRBD1
CASSLLGTVYNEQFF
TGCGCCAGCAGCTTGTTGGGGACAGTTTACAATGAGCAGTTCTTC
>TRBV2|few|TRBJ2-7|TRBD2
CASSEASGRYEQYF
TGTGCCAGCAGTGAGGCTAGCGGGAGATACGAGCAGTACTTC
>TRBV19|.|TRBJ1-1|TRBD1
CASSSRQGKNTEAFF
TGTGCCAGTAGTTCCAGACAGGGGAAGAACACTGAAGCTTTCTTT
>TRBV19|few|TRBJ2-7|.
CASSMGASSMYEQYF
TGTGCCAGTAGTATGGGGGCGTCATCGATGTACGAGCAGTACTTC
>TRBV30|few|TRBJ1-5|.
CAWSVLGGGQPQHF
TGTGCCTGGAGTGTACTTGGAGGAGGTCAGCCCCAGCATTTT
>TRBV11-2|few|TRBJ2-7|TRBD2
CASSLPPLAGGMTGHEQYF
TGTGCCAGCAGCTTACCGCCCCTAGCGGGAGGAATGACCGGGCACGAGCAGTACTTC
>TRBV5-1|.|TRBJ2-5|TRBD2
CASSSLAGGEGETQYF
TGCGCCAGCAGCAGTCTAGCGGGAGGGGAAGGGGAGACCCAGTACTTC
>TRBV12-2|.|TRBJ2-1|.
CASRPTLTSGDYNEQFF
TGTGCAAGTCGCCCAACCCTCACTAGCGGGGATTACAATGAGCAGTTCTTC
>TRBV12-5|.|TRBJ1-1|TRBD1
CASGLVLQGIGTEAFF
TGTGCTAGTGGTTTGGTCCTACAGGGGATTGGCACTGAAGCTTTCTTT
>TRBV7-9|.|TRBJ2-3|TRBD1
CASSLDRGDNTDTQYF
TGTGCCAGCAGCTTAGACAGGGGGGATAACACAGATACGCAGTATTTT
>TRBV2|.|TRBJ1-5|TRBD1
CASSGTGGNQPQHF
TGTGCCAGCAGCGGCACAGGGGGCAATCAGCCCCAGCATTTT
>TRBV5-1|.|TRBJ2-1|TRBD2
CASSLGRASGRSYNEQFF
TGCGCCAGCAGCTTGGGACGGGCTAGCGGGAGGTCATACAATGAGCAGTTCTTC
>TRBV5-1|.|TRBJ2-1|.
CASNPAATSTNEQFF
TGCGCCAGCAACCCCGCGGCGACCTCCACCAATGAGCAGTTCTTC
>TRBV7-2|.|TRBJ2-7|.
CASSKVGLQSEQYF
TGTGCCAGCAGCAAGGTGGGACTTCAGAGCGAGCAGTACTTC
>TRBV18|.|TRBJ2-4|.
CASSPPAGPNIQYF
TGTGCCAGCTCACCACCGGCAGGGCCAAACATTCAGTACTTC
>TRBV2|few|TRBJ2-5|.
CASSPTAVLTQYF
TGTGCCAGCAGTCCGACAGCAGTCTTGACCCAGTACTTC
>TRBV4-1|few|TRBJ1-3|.
CASSPPAGRANSGNTIYF
TGCGCCAGCAGCCCCCCCGCGGGCCGTGCCAACTCTGGAAACACCATATATTTT
>TRBV19|.|TRBJ2-1|.
CASKSGLINNEQFF
TGTGCCAGTAAGTCGGGATTGATCAACAATGAGCAGTTCTTC
>TRBV7-9|.|TRBJ1-2|.
CASSPQWGRLFF
TGTGCCAGCAGCCCGCAATGGGGCCGGCTCTTCTTC
>TRBV11-2|.|TRBJ2-7|TRBD1
CASSSDRAEQWAEQYF
TGTGCCAGCAGCTCGGACAGGGCGGAGCAATGGGCCGAGCAGTACTTC
>TRBV5-1|.|TRBJ2-1|TRBD2
CASGMTSGSRHEQFF
TGCGCCAGCGGCATGACTAGCGGGAGTAGGCATGAGCAGTTCTTC
>TRBV6-5|once|TRBJ2-3|.
CASSRTVLDTQYF
TGTGCCAGCAGTAGGACAGTCCTAGATACGCAGTATTTT
>TRBV2|.|TRBJ2-5|TRBD2
CASKGLAGGQYF
TGTGCCTCCAAGGGACTAGCGGGAGGGCAGTACTTC
>TRBV9|.|TRBJ2-2|TRBD1
CASSAPGTGGPGELFF
TGTGCCAGCAGCGCCCCCGGGACAGGGGGCCCCGGGGAGCTGTTTTTT